These T cell receptor beta chains were read from a single sample in a study of graft-versus-host responses after intestinal transplantation. Clones were sequenced by immunoSEQ multiplex PCR, and TCRdb holds only the in-frame ones, with some missing. The data show over 20,000 clones, over 35% seen once. The sequencing used alloreactive CD4+ T cells from a mixed lymphocyte reaction culture, collected before intestinal transplant. All receptors come from a human patient who received an intestinal transplant. The CDR3 runs from the conserved cysteine through the conserved F or W. Fields, in order: clone size, V gene, J gene, D gene, CDR3 DNA, CDR3 protein. A D gene is named only where the DNA matches it firmly. Rows give clone size only sometimes, using once, few, many, or a class for an expanded clone.

size: once; V: TRBV21-1; J: TRBJ1-3; D: NA; DNA: TGTGCCAGCAGCAAGGCTATAGCTACAACCGCACGAAACACCATATATTTT; CDR3: CASSKAIATTARNTIYF
size: few; V: TRBV6-5; J: TRBJ1-2; D: TRBD1; DNA: TGTGCCAGCAGCCCGACCGGACAGGGGGCGGGTGGCTACACCTTC; CDR3: CASSPTGQGAGGYTF
size: NA; V: TRBV7-2; J: TRBJ1-5; D: NA; DNA: TGTGCCAGCAGCTTACTCGGTTATGCCGGGCCCCAGCATTTT; CDR3: CASSLLGYAGPQHF
size: NA; V: TRBV6-1; J: TRBJ2-3; D: TRBD2; DNA: TGTGCCAGCAGACAGCGGGGGGAGACAGATACGCAGTATTTT; CDR3: CASRQRGETDTQYF
size: few; V: TRBV5-4; J: TRBJ1-6; D: NA; DNA: TGTGCCAGCAGCTTGGATGGCGGATATTCACCCCTCCACTTT; CDR3: CASSLDGGYSPLHF
size: NA; V: TRBV2; J: TRBJ1-2; D: TRBD1; DNA: TGTGCCAGCCGGGGACAGGACAACTATGGCTACACCTTC; CDR3: CASRGQDNYGYTF
size: NA; V: TRBV5-5; J: TRBJ1-2; D: NA; DNA: TGTGCCAGCAGCCAGACCTCCGGGACTCTCTATGGCTACACCTTC; CDR3: CASSQTSGTLYGYTF
size: NA; V: TRBV7-9; J: TRBJ1-5; D: NA; DNA: TGTGCCAGCAGCTTTGCGGGAACGGGCAATCAGCCCCAGCATTTT; CDR3: CASSFAGTGNQPQHF
size: NA; V: TRBV6-1; J: TRBJ1-2; D: NA; DNA: TGTGCCAGCAGTGATAGGTGGGGCGGTACTAACTATGGCTACACCTTC; CDR3: CASSDRWGGTNYGYTF
size: once; V: TRBV7-8; J: TRBJ1-3; D: NA; DNA: TGTGCCAGCAGCTTAGTTGCCGGTGGAAACACCATATATTTT; CDR3: CASSLVAGGNTIYF
size: NA; V: TRBV6-1; J: TRBJ1-5; D: TRBD1; DNA: TGTGCCAGCAAGATGGGACAGGGTCCTCAGCCCCAGCATTTT; CDR3: CASKMGQGPQPQHF
size: few; V: TRBV5-1; J: TRBJ2-1; D: NA; DNA: TGCGCCAGCAGCTTTGAGCGGCTCAATGAGCAGTTCTTC; CDR3: CASSFERLNEQFF
size: NA; V: TRBV12-5; J: TRBJ2-7; D: TRBD2; DNA: TGTGCTAGTGGTTTGAAACAACTAGCGACCCGACCCTACGAGCAGTACTTC; CDR3: CASGLKQLATRPYEQYF
size: NA; V: TRBV15; J: TRBJ1-4; D: TRBD1; DNA: TGTGCCACCAGCAGAGACAGGGGGCTGGGAGAAAAACTGTTTTTT; CDR3: CATSRDRGLGEKLFF
size: few; V: TRBV7-2; J: TRBJ2-2; D: TRBD1; DNA: TGTGCCAGCAGCTCCCCGGACAGGGACACCGGGGAGCTGTTTTTT; CDR3: CASSSPDRDTGELFF
size: NA; V: TRBV28; J: TRBJ1-3; D: NA; DNA: TGTGCCAGCAGCTTAGGGGGGGTGGGCATCCTATATTTT; CDR3: CASSLGGVGILYF
size: NA; V: TRBV9; J: TRBJ1-3; D: NA; DNA: TGTGCCAGCAGCCCTCAGGGGTTTTCTGGAAACACCATATATTTT; CDR3: CASSPQGFSGNTIYF